The 3 T cell receptor beta chains in this list originate from one sample, sequenced in a study of blood T cell repertoires in COVID-19. TCRdb's copy holds only in-frame clones and misses some; the assay was immunoSEQ multiplex PCR. The repertoire has some 230,000 clones, about 80% of them found once; the top ten carry roughly 1.3%. The source material was PBMCs or T cells enriched from blood (not recorded which). Source of these receptors: a woman in her 40s with acute COVID-19.

V and J are TRBV29-1 and TRBJ2-1, with TRBD2 identical over 15 bases. The CDR3 spans 13 residues. Germline values: CDR1 SQVTM, CDR2 ANQGSEA. The J segment lost 7 bases and the V segment lost 7 bases, leaving 2 bases of the junction unmatched. This CDR3 reads CSAGTSGRNEQFF. The DNA of the CDR3 is TGCAGCGCGGGGACTAGCGGGAGGAATGAGCAGTTCTTC.

This clone appeared a single time. V gene TRBV19 combines with J gene TRBJ2-1, with 9 bases identical to TRBD1. Germline CDR1 is LNHDA and CDR2 is SQIVND (reference sequence). The CDR3 runs to 17 residues. V shed 1 base, J shed 5 bases, and the junction held 9 bases outside the gene matches. The CDR3: CASSIGVGQGIHNEQFF. CDR3 nucleotide sequence: TGTGCCAGTAGTATAGGGGTCGGACAGGGGATCCACAATGAGCAGTTCTTC.

There are a few counts of this clone. This chain joins TRBV3-1 (or the pseudogene TRBV3-2) and TRBJ2-2; D is unclear. Trimming left V 1 base short and J 4 bases short, with 7 bases between. CDR1 and CDR2 (germline): LGHDT, YNNKEL (reference sequence). The CDR3 runs 14 residues. The CDR3 region has the DNA TGTGCCAGCAGCCAAGGACACATCACCGGGGAGCTGTTTTTT. It specifies CASSQGHITGELFF.